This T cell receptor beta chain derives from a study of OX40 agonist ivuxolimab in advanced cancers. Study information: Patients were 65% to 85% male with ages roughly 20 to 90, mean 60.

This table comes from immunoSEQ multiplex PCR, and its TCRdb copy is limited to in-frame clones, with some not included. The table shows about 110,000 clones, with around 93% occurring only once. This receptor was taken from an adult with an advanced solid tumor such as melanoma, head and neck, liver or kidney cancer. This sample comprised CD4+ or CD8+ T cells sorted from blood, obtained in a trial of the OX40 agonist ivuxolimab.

CDR3 nucleotides: TGTGCCTGGAGTGTACAACTGGGACAAGAAAATGAAAAACTGTTTTTT. Translating gives CAWSVQLGQENEKLFF. The chain links TRBV30 to TRBJ1-4; D may be TRBD1 (6 bases). The CDR3 is made up of 16 amino acids. Per germline, CDR1 GTSNPN and CDR2 SVGIG (reference sequence). Trimming took off 0 bases at V and 5 bases at J, with 16 bases between the two ends.